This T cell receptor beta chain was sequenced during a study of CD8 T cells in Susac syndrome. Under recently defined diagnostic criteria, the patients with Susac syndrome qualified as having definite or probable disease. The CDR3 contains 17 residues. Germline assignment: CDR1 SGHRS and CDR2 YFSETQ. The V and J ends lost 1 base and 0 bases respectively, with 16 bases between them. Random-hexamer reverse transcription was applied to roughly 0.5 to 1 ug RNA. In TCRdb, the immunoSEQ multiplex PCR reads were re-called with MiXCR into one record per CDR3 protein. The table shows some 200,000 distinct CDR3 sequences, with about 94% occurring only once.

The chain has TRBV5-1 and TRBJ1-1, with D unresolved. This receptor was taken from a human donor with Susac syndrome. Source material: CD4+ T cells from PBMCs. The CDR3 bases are TGCGCCAGCAGCTTGCAAACAGACCCCTCCATGAACACTGAAGCTTTCTTT. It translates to CASSLQTDPSMNTEAFF.